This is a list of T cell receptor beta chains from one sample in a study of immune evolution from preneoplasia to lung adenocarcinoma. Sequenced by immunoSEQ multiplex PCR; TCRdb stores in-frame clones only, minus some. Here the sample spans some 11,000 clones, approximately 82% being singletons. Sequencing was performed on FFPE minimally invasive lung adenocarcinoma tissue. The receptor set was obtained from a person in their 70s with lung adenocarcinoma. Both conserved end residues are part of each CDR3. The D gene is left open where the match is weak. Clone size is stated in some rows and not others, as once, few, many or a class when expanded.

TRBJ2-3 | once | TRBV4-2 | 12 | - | CASSQVGFEQYF | TGTGCCAGCAGCCAAGTTGGGTTCGAGCAGTATTTT
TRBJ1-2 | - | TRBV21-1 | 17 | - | CASRYYSGTGVYYGYTF | TGTGCCAGCAGGTACTATTCTGGGACAGGGGTTTACTATGGCTACACCTTC
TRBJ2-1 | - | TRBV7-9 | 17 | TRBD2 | CASSPASGRVGGNEQFF | TGTGCCAGCAGCCCGGCTAGCGGGAGGGTGGGGGGCAATGAGCAGTTCTTC
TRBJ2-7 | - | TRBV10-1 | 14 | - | CASSVDRYSYEQYF | TGCGCCAGCAGTGTGGATCGGTACTCCTACGAGCAGTACTTC
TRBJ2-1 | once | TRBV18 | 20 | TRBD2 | CASSLRATSGGPPRGNEQFF | TGTGCCAGCTCACTACGGGCGACTAGCGGGGGGCCTCCTCGCGGCAATGAGCAGTTCTTC
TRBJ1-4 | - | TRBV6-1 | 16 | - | CASSGTMGRTNEKLFF | TGTGCCAGCAGTGGAACAATGGGGAGAACTAATGAAAAACTGTTTTTT
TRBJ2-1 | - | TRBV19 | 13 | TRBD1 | CASSRDRNNEQFF | TGTGCCAGTAGTCGGGACAGAAACAATGAGCAGTTCTTC
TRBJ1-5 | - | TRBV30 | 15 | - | CAWSEGGNSNQPQHF | TGTGCCTGGAGTGAAGGGGGGAATAGCAATCAGCCCCAGCATTTT
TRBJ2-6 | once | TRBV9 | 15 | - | CASRRDNSGANVLTF | TGTGCCAGCAGACGGGATAACTCTGGGGCCAACGTCCTGACTTTC
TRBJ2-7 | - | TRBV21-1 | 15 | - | CASSKETGPYYEQYF | TGTGCCAGCAGCAAAGAGACAGGGCCCTACTACGAGCAGTACTTC
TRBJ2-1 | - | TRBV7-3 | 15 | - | CASSLTGGGNNEQFF | TGTGCCAGCAGCTTAACAGGTGGGGGTAACAATGAGCAGTTCTTC
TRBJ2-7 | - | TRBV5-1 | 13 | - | CASSLVGLYEQYF | TGCGCCAGCAGCTTGGTGGGCCTCTACGAGCAGTACTTC
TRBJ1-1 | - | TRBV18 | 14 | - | CASSPPSQGTEAFF | TGTGCCAGCTCACCACCGAGTCAGGGGACTGAAGCTTTCTTT
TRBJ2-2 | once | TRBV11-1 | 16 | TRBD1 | CASSLRTGANTGELFF | TGTGCCAGCAGCTTACGGACAGGCGCGAACACCGGGGAGCTGTTTTTT
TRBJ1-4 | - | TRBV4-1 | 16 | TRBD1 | CASSLGTVSYNEKLFF | TGCGCCAGCAGCCTTGGGACAGTCTCATATAATGAAAAACTGTTTTTT
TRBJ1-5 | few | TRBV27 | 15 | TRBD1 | CASSSRDRLNQPQHF | TGTGCCAGCAGTTCCCGGGACAGACTAAATCAGCCCCAGCATTTT
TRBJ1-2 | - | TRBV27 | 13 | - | CASSDSPLWGYTF | TGTGCCAGCAGTGACAGCCCTTTATGGGGCTACACCTTC
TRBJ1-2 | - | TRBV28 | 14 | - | CASEGVAANYGYTF | TGTGCCAGCGAGGGGGTGGCGGCTAACTATGGCTACACCTTC
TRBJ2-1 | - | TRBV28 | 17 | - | CASSLVLRRRVGNEQFF | TGTGCCAGCAGTTTAGTCCTACGCCGCAGGGTAGGGAATGAGCAGTTCTTC
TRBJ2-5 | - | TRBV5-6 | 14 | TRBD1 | CASSLPGQGETQYF | TGTGCCAGCAGCTTACCGGGACAGGGAGAGACCCAGTACTTC
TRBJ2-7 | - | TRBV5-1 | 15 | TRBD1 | CASSWRTGSSYEQYF | TGCGCCAGCAGCTGGAGGACAGGGAGCTCCTACGAGCAGTACTTC
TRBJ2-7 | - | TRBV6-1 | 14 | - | CASSEGPGIYEQYF | TGTGCCAGCAGTGAAGGTCCGGGGATATACGAGCAGTACTTC
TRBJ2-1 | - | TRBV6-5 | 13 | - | CASSAPGDNEQFF | TGTGCCAGCAGCGCGCCAGGGGACAATGAGCAGTTCTTC
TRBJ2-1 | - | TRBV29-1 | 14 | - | CSVPPRGGDNEQFF | TGCAGCGTCCCCCCCAGGGGAGGGGACAATGAGCAGTTCTTC
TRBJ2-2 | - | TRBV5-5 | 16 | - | CASSFRGGGDTGELFF | TGTGCCAGCAGCTTCAGGGGAGGCGGGGACACCGGGGAGCTGTTTTTT
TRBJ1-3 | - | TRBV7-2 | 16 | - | CASSLVGALSGNTIYF | TGTGCCAGCAGCTTAGTCGGGGCTCTCTCTGGAAACACCATATATTTT
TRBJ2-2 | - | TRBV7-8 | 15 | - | CASSLVTANTGELFF | TGTGCCAGCAGCTTAGTAACGGCGAACACCGGGGAGCTGTTTTTT
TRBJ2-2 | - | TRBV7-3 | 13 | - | CASSSSNTGELFF | TGTGCCAGCAGCTCCTCGAACACCGGGGAGCTGTTTTTT
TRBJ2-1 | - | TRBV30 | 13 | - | CAWSPTRYNEQFF | TGTGCCTGGAGTCCTACTAGATACAATGAGCAGTTCTTC
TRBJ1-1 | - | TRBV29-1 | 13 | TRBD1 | CSSLGTDNTEAFF | TGCAGCTCCCTAGGGACAGATAACACTGAAGCTTTCTTT
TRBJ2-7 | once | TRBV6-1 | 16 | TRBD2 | CASSEKVSGGAGEQYF | TGTGCCAGCAGTGAAAAAGTTAGCGGGGGGGCAGGGGAGCAGTACTTC
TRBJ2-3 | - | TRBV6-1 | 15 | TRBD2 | CASSEASGSTDTQYF | TGTGCCAGCAGTGAAGCTAGCGGGAGCACAGATACGCAGTATTTT
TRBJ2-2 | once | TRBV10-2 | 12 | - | CASSLNTGELFF | TGCGCCAGCAGTCTGAACACCGGGGAGCTGTTTTTT
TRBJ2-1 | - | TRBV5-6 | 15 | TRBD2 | CASNLAGGIHNEQFF | TGTGCCAGCAACTTAGCGGGAGGGATCCACAATGAGCAGTTCTTC
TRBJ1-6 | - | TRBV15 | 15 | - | CATSRERGRDSPLHF | TGTGCCACCAGCAGAGAGAGGGGGAGGGATTCACCCCTCCACTTT
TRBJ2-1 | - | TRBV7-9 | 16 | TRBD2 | CASSLHGLAGGNEQFF | TGTGCCAGCAGTCTCCACGGACTAGCGGGGGGGAATGAGCAGTTCTTC
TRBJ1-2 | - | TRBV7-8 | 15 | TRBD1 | CASSLGTGYNYGYTF | TGTGCCAGCAGCTTAGGGACAGGGTATAACTATGGCTACACCTTC
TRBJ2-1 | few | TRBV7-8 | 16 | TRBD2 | CASSLGREESYNEQFF | TGTGCCAGCAGCTTGGGGAGGGAGGAGTCCTACAATGAGCAGTTCTTC
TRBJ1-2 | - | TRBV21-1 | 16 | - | CASSKVEAPYAYGYTF | TGTGCCAGCAGCAAAGTGGAGGCCCCATACGCCTATGGCTACACCTTC
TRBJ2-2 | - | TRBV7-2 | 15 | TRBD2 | CASSLRGGGNGELFF | TGTGCCAGCAGCTTACGCGGCGGGGGTAACGGGGAGCTGTTTTTT
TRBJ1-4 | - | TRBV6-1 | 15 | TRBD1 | CASSGGQRFNEKLFF | TGTGCCAGCAGTGGGGGACAGCGCTTTAATGAAAAACTGTTTTTT
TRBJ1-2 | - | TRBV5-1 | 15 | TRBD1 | CASSPRTGGLKGYTF | TGCGCCAGCAGCCCACGGACAGGGGGCCTTAAGGGCTACACCTTC
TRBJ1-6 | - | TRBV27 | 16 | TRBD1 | CASSSSRDRVASPLHF | TGTGCCAGCAGTTCAAGTCGGGACAGGGTTGCCTCACCCCTCCACTTT